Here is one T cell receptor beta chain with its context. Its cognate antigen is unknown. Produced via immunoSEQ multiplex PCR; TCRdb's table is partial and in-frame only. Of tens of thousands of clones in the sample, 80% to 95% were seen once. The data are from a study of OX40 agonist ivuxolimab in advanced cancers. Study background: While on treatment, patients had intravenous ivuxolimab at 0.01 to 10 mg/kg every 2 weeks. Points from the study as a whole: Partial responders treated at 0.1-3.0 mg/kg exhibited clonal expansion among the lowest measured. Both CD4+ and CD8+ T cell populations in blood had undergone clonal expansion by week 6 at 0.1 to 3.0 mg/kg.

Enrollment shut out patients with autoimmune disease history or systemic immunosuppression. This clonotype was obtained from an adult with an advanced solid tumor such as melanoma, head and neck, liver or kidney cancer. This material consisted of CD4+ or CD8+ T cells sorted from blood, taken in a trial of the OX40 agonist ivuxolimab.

CDR3 sequence: CSYDRDSPLAEAFF. CDR3 nucleotide sequence: TGCAGCTATGACCGGGACAGCCCGTTGGCTGAAGCTTTCTTT. The V call is TRBV29-1, the J call TRBJ1-1, with TRBD1 matching over 7 bases. V lost 8 bases and J lost 6; bases outside the gene matches: 15. This CDR3 is built from 14 residues. Per the germline V gene, CDR1 is SQVTM and CDR2 is ANQGSEA.